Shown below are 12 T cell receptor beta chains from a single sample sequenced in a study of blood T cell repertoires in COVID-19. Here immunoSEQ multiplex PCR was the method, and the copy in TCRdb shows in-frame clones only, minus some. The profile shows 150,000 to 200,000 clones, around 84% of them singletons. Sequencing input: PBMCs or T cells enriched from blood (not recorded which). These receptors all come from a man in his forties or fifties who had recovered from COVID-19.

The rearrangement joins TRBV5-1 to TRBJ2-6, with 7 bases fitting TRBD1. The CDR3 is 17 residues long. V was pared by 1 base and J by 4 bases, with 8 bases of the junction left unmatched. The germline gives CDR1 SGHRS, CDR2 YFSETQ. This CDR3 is CASSLQGGSTGANVLTF. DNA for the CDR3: TGCGCCAGCAGCTTGCAAGGGGGCAGTACGGGGGCCAACGTCCTGACTTTC. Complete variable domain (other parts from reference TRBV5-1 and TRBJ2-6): KAGVTQTPRYLIKTRGQQVTLSCSPISGHRSVSWYQQTPGQGLQFLFEYFSETQRNKGNFPGRFSGRQFSNSRSEMNVSTLELGDSALYLCASSLQGGSTGANVLTFGAGSRLTVL.

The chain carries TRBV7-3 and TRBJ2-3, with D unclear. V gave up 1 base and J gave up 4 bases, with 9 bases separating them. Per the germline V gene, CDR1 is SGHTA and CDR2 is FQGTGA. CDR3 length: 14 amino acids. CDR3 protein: CASSLNLVADTQYF. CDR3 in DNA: TGTGCCAGCAGCTTAAACCTAGTCGCAGATACGCAGTATTTT.

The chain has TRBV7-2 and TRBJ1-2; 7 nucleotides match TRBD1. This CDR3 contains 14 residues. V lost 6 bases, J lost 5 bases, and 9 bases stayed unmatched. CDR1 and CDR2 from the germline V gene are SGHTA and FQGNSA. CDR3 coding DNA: TGTGCCAGCAGAAAAACAGGGGCTTCTTATGGCTACACCTTC. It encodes CASRKTGASYGYTF.

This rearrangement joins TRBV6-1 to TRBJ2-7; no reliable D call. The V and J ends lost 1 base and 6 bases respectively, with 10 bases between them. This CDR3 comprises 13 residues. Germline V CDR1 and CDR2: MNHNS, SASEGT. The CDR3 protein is CASSEDRGFEQYF. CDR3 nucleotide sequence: TGTGCCAGCAGTGAAGATCGAGGATTCGAGCAGTACTTC.

Here the CDR3 reads CASSQGLRGNQPQHF. DNA for the CDR3: TGTGCCAGCAGCCAAGGTCTCAGGGGGAATCAGCCCCAGCATTTT. The chain recombines TRBV3-1 (or the pseudogene TRBV3-2) with TRBJ1-5; 7 bases align to TRBD1. There are 15 residues in the CDR3. The germline V gene has CDR1 LGHDT and CDR2 YNNKEL (reference sequence). The J segment lost 4 bases and the V segment lost 1 base, leaving 4 bases of the junction unmatched.

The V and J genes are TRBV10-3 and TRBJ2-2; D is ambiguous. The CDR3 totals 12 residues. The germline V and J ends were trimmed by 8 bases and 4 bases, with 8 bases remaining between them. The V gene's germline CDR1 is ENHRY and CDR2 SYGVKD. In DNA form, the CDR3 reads TGTGCCATCTCGTTTTCCACCGGGGAGCTGTTTTTT. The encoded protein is CAISFSTGELFF.

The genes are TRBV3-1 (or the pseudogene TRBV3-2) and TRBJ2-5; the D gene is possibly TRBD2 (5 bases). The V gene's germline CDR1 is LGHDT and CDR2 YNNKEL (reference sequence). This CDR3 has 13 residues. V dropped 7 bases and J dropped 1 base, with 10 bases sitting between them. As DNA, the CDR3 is TGTGCCAGCACTAGCTACCTCCAAGAGACCCAGTACTTC. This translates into CASTSYLQETQYF.

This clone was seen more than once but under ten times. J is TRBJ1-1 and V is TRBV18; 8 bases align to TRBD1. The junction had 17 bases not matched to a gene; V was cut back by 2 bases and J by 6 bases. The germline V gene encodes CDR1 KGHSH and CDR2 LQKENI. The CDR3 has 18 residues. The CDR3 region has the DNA TGTGCCAGCTCACCAACTGTAACAGGGGGTAGGGTAAGCTCTGAAGCTTTCTTT. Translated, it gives CASSPTVTGGRVSSEAFF. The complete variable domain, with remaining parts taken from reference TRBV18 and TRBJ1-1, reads NAGVMQNPRHLVRRRGQEARLRCSPMKGHSHVYWYRQLPEEGLKFMVYLQKENIIDESGMPKERFSAEFPKEGPSILRIQQVVRGDSAAYFCASSPTVTGGRVSSEAFFGQGTRLTVV.

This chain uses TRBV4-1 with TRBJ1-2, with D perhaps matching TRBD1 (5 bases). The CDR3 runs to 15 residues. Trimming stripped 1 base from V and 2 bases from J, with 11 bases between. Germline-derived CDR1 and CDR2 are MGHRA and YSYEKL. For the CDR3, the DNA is TGCGCCAGCAGCCAAGTTCAGACAGTAAACTATGGCTACACCTTC. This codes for CASSQVQTVNYGYTF.

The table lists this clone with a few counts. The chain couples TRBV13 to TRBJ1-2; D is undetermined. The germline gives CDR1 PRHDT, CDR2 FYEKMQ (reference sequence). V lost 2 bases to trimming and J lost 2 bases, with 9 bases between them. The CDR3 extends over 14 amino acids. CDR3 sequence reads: CASSLYPGNYGYTF. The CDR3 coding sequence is TGTGCCAGCAGCTTATACCCGGGAAACTATGGCTACACCTTC.

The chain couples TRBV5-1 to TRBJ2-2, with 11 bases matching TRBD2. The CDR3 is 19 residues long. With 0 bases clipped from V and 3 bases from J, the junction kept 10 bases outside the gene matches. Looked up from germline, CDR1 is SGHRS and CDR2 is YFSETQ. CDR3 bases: TGCGCCAGCAGCTTGGAAGGGTCTAGCGGGGGGTCCCACACCGGGGAGCTGTTTTTT. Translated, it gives CASSLEGSSGGSHTGELFF. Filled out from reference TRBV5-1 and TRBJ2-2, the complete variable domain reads KAGVTQTPRYLIKTRGQQVTLSCSPISGHRSVSWYQQTPGQGLQFLFEYFSETQRNKGNFPGRFSGRQFSNSRSEMNVSTLELGDSALYLCASSLEGSSGGSHTGELFFGEGSRLTVL.

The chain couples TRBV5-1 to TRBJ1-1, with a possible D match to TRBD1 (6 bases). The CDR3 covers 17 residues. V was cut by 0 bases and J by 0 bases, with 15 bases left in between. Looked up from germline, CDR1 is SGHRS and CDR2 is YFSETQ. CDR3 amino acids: CASSLGTALSMNTEAFF. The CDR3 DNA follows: TGCGCCAGCAGCTTGGGGACAGCGCTAAGTATGAACACTGAAGCTTTCTTT.